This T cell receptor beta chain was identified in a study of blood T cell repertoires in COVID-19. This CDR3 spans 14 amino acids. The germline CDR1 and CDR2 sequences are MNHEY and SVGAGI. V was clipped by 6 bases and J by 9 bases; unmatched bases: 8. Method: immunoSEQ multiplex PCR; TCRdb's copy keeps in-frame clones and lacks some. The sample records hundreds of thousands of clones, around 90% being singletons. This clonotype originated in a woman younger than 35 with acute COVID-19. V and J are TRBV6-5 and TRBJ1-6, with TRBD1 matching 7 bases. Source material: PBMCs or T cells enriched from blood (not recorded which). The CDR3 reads CASSPTGASSPLHF. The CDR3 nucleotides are TGTGCCAGCAGCCCCACAGGGGCCTCTTCACCCCTCCACTTT.